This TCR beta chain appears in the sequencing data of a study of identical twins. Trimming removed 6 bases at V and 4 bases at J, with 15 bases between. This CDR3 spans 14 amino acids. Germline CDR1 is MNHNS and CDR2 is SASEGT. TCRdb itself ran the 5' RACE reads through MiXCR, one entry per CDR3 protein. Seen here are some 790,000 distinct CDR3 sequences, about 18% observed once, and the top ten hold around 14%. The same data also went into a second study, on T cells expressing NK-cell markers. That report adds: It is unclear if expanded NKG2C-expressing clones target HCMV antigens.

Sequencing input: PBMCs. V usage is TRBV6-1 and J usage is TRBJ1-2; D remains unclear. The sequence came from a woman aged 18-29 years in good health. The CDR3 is CASSRERELYGYTF. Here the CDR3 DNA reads TGTGCCAGCAGCCGAGAAAGGGAACTCTATGGCTACACCTTC.